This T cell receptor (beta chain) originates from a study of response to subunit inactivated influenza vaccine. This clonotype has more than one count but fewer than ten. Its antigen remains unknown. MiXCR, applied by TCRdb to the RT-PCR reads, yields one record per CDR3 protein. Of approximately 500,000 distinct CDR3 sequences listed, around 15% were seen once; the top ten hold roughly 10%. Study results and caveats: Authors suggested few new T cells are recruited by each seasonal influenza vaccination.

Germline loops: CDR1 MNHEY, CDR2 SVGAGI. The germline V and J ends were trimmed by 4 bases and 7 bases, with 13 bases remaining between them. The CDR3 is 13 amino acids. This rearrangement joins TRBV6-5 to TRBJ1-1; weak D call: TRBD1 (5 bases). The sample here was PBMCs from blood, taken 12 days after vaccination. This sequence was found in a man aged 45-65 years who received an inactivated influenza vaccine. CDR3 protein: CASSSATGREAFF. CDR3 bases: TGTGCCAGCAGTTCTGCTACGGGGCGTGAAGCTTTCTTT.